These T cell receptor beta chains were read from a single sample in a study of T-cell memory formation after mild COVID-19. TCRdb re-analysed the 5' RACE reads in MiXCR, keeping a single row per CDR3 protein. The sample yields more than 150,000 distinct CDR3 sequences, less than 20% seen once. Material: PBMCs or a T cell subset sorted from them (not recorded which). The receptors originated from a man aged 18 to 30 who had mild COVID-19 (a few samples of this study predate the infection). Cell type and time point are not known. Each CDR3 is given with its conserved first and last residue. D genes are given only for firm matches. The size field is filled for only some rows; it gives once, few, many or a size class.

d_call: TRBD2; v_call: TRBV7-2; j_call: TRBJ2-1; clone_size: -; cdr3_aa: CASSLGLAPNEQFF; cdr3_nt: TGTGCCAGCAGCCTTGGACTAGCACCGAATGAGCAGTTCTTC
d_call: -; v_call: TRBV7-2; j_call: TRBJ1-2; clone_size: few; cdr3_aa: CASSLSPPGHGYTF; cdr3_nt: TGTGCCAGCAGCTTAAGCCCCCCAGGGCATGGCTACACCTTC
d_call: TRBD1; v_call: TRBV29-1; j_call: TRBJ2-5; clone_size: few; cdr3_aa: CSVEVLGQGVETQYF; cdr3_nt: TGCAGCGTTGAAGTTTTGGGACAGGGGGTCGAGACCCAGTACTTC
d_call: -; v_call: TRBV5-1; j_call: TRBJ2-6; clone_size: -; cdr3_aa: CASSSYSGANVLTF; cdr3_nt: TGCGCCAGCAGCTCGTACTCTGGGGCCAACGTCCTGACTTTC
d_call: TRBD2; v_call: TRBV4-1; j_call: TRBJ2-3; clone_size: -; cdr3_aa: CASSQDSGLGDTQYF; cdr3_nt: TGCGCCAGCAGCCAAGATTCCGGACTAGGAGATACGCAGTATTTT
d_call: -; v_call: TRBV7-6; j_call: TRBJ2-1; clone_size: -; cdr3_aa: CASSLGMADNEQFF; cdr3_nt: TGTGCCAGCAGCTTAGGGATGGCTGACAATGAGCAGTTCTTC
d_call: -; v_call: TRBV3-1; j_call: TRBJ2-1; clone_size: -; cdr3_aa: CASSHQAWASYNEQFF; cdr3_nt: TGTGCCAGCAGCCATCAAGCATGGGCCTCCTACAATGAGCAGTTCTTC
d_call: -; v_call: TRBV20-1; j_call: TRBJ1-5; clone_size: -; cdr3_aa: CSATQGLSQPQHF; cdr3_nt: TGCAGTGCTACGCAGGGGCTCTCTCAGCCCCAGCATTTT
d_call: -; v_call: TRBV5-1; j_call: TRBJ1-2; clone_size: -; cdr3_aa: CASSLAGLYGYTF; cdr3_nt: TGCGCCAGCAGCTTGGCCGGGCTCTATGGCTACACCTTC
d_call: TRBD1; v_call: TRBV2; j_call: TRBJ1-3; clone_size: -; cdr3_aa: CASSLTGTGAGNTIYF; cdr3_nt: TGTGCCAGCAGTCTAACCGGGACAGGGGCTGGAAACACCATATATTTT
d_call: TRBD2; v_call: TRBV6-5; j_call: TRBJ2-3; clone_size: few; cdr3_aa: CASSSSGGQGDTQYF; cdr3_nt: TGTGCCAGCAGTTCTAGCGGGGGGCAGGGAGATACGCAGTATTTT
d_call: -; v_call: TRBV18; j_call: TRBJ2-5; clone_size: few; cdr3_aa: CASSPTRPETQYF; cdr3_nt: TGTGCCAGCTCACCGACACGCCCGGAGACCCAGTACTTC
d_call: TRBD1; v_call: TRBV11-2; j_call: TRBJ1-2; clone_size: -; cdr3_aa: CASSSIRTGNYVYTF; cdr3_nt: TGTGCCAGCAGCTCGATCCGGACAGGGAACTATGTCTACACCTTC
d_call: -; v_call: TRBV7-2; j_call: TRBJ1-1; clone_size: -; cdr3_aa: CASSRKAGYTEAFF; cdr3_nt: TGTGCCAGCAGCCGGAAGGCAGGGTACACTGAAGCTTTCTTT
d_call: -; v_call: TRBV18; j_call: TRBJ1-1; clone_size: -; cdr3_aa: CAGRRDANTEAFF; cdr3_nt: TGTGCCGGGCGTCGGGACGCGAACACTGAAGCTTTCTTT
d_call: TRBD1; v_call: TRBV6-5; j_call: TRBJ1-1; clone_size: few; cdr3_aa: CASSYSRQGSTEAFF; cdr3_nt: TGTGCCAGCAGTTACTCGAGACAGGGATCCACTGAAGCTTTCTTT
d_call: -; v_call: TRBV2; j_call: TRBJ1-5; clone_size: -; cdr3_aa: CASSDPARGENQPQHF; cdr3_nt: TGTGCCAGCAGTGACCCAGCGCGCGGTGAAAATCAGCCCCAGCATTTT
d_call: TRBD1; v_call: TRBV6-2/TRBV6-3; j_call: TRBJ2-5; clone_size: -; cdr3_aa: CASRLLGQGKGETQYF; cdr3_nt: TGTGCCAGCAGACTCCTGGGACAGGGAAAAGGAGAGACCCAGTACTTC
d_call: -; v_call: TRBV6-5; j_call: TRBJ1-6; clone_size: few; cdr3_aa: CASSYMGPESPLHF; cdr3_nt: TGTGCCAGCAGTTACATGGGCCCGGAATCACCCCTCCACTTT
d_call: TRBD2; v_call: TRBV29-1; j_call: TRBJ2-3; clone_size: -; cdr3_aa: CSGGEGSIDTQYF; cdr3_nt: TGCAGCGGAGGGGAGGGTTCGATCGATACGCAGTATTTT
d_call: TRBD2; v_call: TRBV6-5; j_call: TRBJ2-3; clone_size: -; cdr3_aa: CASSRTRTSGGGDTQYF; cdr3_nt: TGTGCCAGCAGCCGTACCCGCACTAGCGGGGGGGGAGATACGCAGTATTTT
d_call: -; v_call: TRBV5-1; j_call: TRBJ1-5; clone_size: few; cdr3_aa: CASSLDSAGNQPQHF; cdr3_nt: TGCGCCAGCAGCTTGGATTCGGCGGGAAACCAGCCCCAGCATTTT
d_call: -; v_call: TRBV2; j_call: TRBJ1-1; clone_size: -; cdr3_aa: CASTQETNTEAFF; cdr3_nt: TGTGCCAGTACGCAGGAGACGAACACTGAAGCTTTCTTT
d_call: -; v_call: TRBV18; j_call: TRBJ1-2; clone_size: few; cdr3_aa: CASSSDRAGYGYTF; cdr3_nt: TGTGCCAGCTCATCCGACAGAGCGGGCTATGGCTACACCTTC
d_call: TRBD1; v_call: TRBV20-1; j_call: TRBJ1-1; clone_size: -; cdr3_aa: CSASTGWKGRTEAFF; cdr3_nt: TGCAGTGCCTCGACAGGGTGGAAAGGTCGGACTGAAGCTTTCTTT
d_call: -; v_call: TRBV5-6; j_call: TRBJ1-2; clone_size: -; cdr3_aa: CASSWDSYGYTF; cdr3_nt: TGTGCCAGCAGCTGGGATTCCTATGGCTACACCTTC
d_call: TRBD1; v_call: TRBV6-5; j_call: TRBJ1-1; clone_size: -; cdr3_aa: CASSSAGTGRSTEAFF; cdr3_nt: TGTGCCAGCAGTTCCGCTGGGACAGGGAGAAGCACTGAAGCTTTCTTT